What follows are 23 T cell receptor beta chains derived from one specimen sequenced in a study of identical twins. Each CDR3 protein gets one entry after TCRdb re-called the 5' RACE reads with MiXCR. The table records around 290,000 distinct CDR3 sequences, more than 8% of them present only once. This sample also appeared in a second study, on yellow fever vaccine responses in identical twins.

The sequenced sample consisted of CD8+ T cells sorted from blood. The receptor set was obtained from a woman between 18 and 29 years old in good health.

The rearrangement joins TRBV20-1 to TRBJ2-1, with D perhaps matching TRBD1 (5 bases). The length of the CDR3 is 15 residues. Trimming left V 6 bases short and J 4 bases short, with 19 bases between. Germline V gene sequence: CDR1 DFQATT, CDR2 SNEGSKA (reference sequence). The CDR3 spells CSAPEPHRQYNEQFF. CDR3 nucleotide sequence: TGCAGTGCCCCCGAGCCCCACAGGCAGTACAATGAGCAGTTCTTC.

CDR3 DNA sequence: TGTGCCAGCAGTTTCCCCACTAGTGGGGTCACAGATACGCAGTATTTT. It specifies CASSFPTSGVTDTQYF. The J gene is TRBJ2-3, the V gene TRBV28, with a tentative D call TRBD2 (5 bases). Germline CDR1 reads MDHEN; CDR2 reads SYDVKM. Trimming left V 3 bases short and J 2 bases short, with 15 bases between. This CDR3 has 16 residues. The full variable domain, completed using reference TRBV28 and TRBJ2-3, is DVKVTQSSRYLVKRTGEKVFLECVQDMDHENMFWYRQDPGLGLRLIYFSYDVKMKEKGDIPEGYSVSREKKERFSLILESASTNQTSMYLCASSFPTSGVTDTQYFGPGTRLTVL.

This clonotype was counted only a few times. This sequence joins TRBV27 and TRBJ2-3, with D perhaps matching TRBD2 (6 bases). The CDR3 contains 10 residues. The germline V gene has CDR1 MNHEY and CDR2 SMNVEV (reference sequence). Trimming removed 6 bases from V and 12 bases from J, with 10 bases in between. DNA for the CDR3: TGTGCCAGCAGAGGGGAGGCACAGTATTTT. Encoded protein: CASRGEAQYF.

The chain joins TRBV6-2 or TRBV6-3 to TRBJ2-6; 9 bases map to TRBD1. The V and J ends lost 3 bases and 0 bases, in that order; junction bases with no gene match: 12. The CDR3 has 20 amino acids. Germline values: CDR1 MNHEY, CDR2 SVGEGT. The CDR3 here is CASSYSVGTGISSGANVLTF. The DNA for the CDR3 is TGTGCCAGCAGTTATAGTGTAGGGACAGGGATATCCTCTGGGGCCAACGTCCTGACTTTC.

V gene TRBV6-1 combines with J gene TRBJ2-7, with D perhaps matching TRBD1 (5 bases). The V gene's germline CDR1 is MNHNS and CDR2 SASEGT. Trimming stripped 8 bases from V and 0 bases from J, with 20 bases between. The CDR3 loop spans 16 amino acids. CDR3 loop: CASLVASQVTSYEQYF. CDR3 in DNA: TGTGCCAGCCTGGTCGCTTCACAGGTTACCTCCTACGAGCAGTACTTC.

The chain employs TRBV25-1 and TRBJ1-2, with D perhaps matching TRBD1 (5 bases). From germline, CDR1 is MGHDK and CDR2 SYGVNS. The V gene lost 4 bases and the J gene lost 6 bases, with 15 bases spanning the gap. The CDR3 is made up of 14 amino acids. CDR3 sequence (DNA): TGTGCCAGCAGTGTTCACCAGGGTCTGGATGGCTACACCTTC. It encodes CASSVHQGLDGYTF.

This clonotype occurred a few times. The CDR3 here is CASSETVGLPYEQYF. The CDR3 DNA reads as TGTGCCAGCAGTGAAACGGTTGGTTTACCCTACGAGCAGTACTTC. The J gene is TRBJ2-7, the V gene TRBV2; D call uncertain. V was clipped by 2 bases and J by 2 bases, with 13 bases between them. The CDR3 is 15 residues long. Germline V gene lookup returns CDR1 SNHLY and CDR2 FYNNEI.

The table lists this clonotype with a few counts. This chain uses TRBV7-9 with TRBJ2-3, with D perhaps given as TRBD1 or TRBD2 (5 bases each). Trimming took 7 bases from V and 2 from J, leaving 16 bases between them. Germline V gives CDR1 SEHNR, CDR2 FQNEAQ (reference sequence). This CDR3 contains 15 residues. In DNA form, the CDR3 reads TGTGCCAGCAAGACACGGGACCTACCCACAGATACGCAGTATTTT. It translates to CASKTRDLPTDTQYF.

This clonotype was counted a few times. The gene calls are TRBV4-2 and TRBJ2-1, with 9 positions matching TRBD2. V shed 0 bases, J shed 3 bases, and the junction held 9 bases outside the gene matches. CDR3 length: 18 residues. The V gene's germline CDR1 is LGHNA and CDR2 YNFKEQ. The CDR3 spells CASSQDKTGTSLYNEQFF. In DNA, the CDR3 is TGTGCCAGCAGCCAAGACAAAACCGGGACTAGCCTCTACAATGAGCAGTTCTTC.

The chain carries TRBV20-1 and TRBJ2-7; 10 positions agree with TRBD2. The CDR3 spans 15 residues. J lost 0 bases, V lost 3 bases, and 5 bases had no gene match. From germline, CDR1 is DFQATT and CDR2 SNEGSKA (reference sequence). CDR3 DNA: TGCAGTGCTAGCCCCCGGACTAGCGGCTCCTACGAGCAGTACTTC. It yields the protein CSASPRTSGSYEQYF.

This clonotype was seen ten or more times. The V gene is TRBV9, the J gene TRBJ2-2; no definite D call. Trimming removed 0 bases at V and 5 bases at J, with 2 bases between. There are 12 residues in the CDR3. The germline CDR1 and CDR2 sequences are SGDLS and YYNGEE. Here the CDR3 DNA reads TGTGCCAGCAGCGTAGGGACCGGGGAGCTGTTTTTT. Encoded protein: CASSVGTGELFF.

This clonotype was detected ten times or more. The chain recombines TRBV20-1 with TRBJ2-1; the match to TRBD2 covers 8 bases. The CDR3 is made up of 15 amino acids. The germline gives CDR1 DFQATT, CDR2 SNEGSKA (reference sequence). Trimming removed 7 bases from V and 0 bases from J; junction bases left unmatched: 8. In nucleotides, the CDR3 is TGCAGTGGGGGGGGACTAGAATACTCCTACAATGAGCAGTTCTTC. Amino acids: CSGGGLEYSYNEQFF.

This rearrangement joins TRBV6-5 to TRBJ1-1, with TRBD1 as a possible D gene (5 bases). Germline V lookup: CDR1 MNHEY, CDR2 SVGAGI. This CDR3 has 11 residues. Trimming left V 6 bases short and J 5 bases short, with 7 bases between. The CDR3 here is CASRAGTEAFF. DNA for the CDR3: TGTGCCAGCAGAGCAGGGACTGAAGCTTTCTTT.

The chain couples TRBV20-1 to TRBJ2-7; D uncertain. Trimming left V 3 bases short and J 6 bases short, with 15 bases between. There are 13 residues in the CDR3. Per germline, CDR1 DFQATT and CDR2 SNEGSKA (reference sequence). CDR3 sequence reads: CSASLFPLSEQYF. The CDR3, as DNA: TGCAGTGCTAGTTTGTTCCCCTTAAGCGAGCAGTACTTC.

This clonotype was detected ten times or more. The gene calls are TRBV6-5 and TRBJ2-3, with 10 bases identical to TRBD1. V gave up 2 bases and J gave up 4 bases; unmatched junction bases: 3. The CDR3 is 15 residues long. Per the germline V gene, CDR1 is MNHEY and CDR2 is SVGAGI. As DNA, the CDR3 is TGTGCCAGCAGTTACCGGGACAGGGGTGCAGATACGCAGTATTTT. This translates into CASSYRDRGADTQYF.

This clonotype was picked up a small number of times. This rearrangement joins TRBV4-2 to TRBJ2-7; 9 positions match TRBD1. V shed 5 bases and J 4 bases; nucleotides not matched to a gene: 18. CDR3 length: 18 residues. Per the germline V gene, CDR1 is LGHNA and CDR2 is YNFKEQ. CDR3 region: CASSSPPGGGQGLYEQYF. The DNA for the CDR3 is TGTGCCAGCAGCTCCCCACCGGGCGGGGGACAGGGTCTATACGAGCAGTACTTC.

This clonotype was found many times. This chain links TRBV24-1 with TRBJ1-6; D may be TRBD1 (5 bases). Trimming removed 10 bases at V and 4 bases at J, with 25 bases between. Germline loops: CDR1 KGHDR, CDR2 SFDVKD. CDR3 size: 18 residues. The chain's CDR3 is CATAPGPLQSEYNSPLHF. The CDR3 region has the DNA TGTGCCACTGCCCCGGGACCTCTACAATCAGAGTATAATTCACCCCTCCACTTT.

This clonotype has at least ten counts. The chain uses TRBV25-1 and TRBJ2-7; the match to TRBD2 covers 11 bases. V gave up 1 base and J gave up 4 bases; unmatched junction bases: 3. This CDR3 has 15 residues. Germline CDR1 MGHDK, CDR2 SYGVNS. CDR3 nucleotides: TGTGCCAGCAGTGAATTAGCGGGAGGGGGGTACGAGCAGTACTTC. Residues: CASSELAGGGYEQYF.

J is TRBJ1-1 and V is TRBV7-6; 7 positions agree with TRBD1. The CDR3 totals 13 residues. Germline loops: CDR1 SGHVS, CDR2 FNYEAQ. Trimming took 3 bases from V and 10 from J; bases not matched to a gene: 8. In DNA form, the CDR3 reads TGTGCCAGCAGCTTTGGGACAGTTGAAACAGCTTTCTTT. This gives the protein CASSFGTVETAFF.

This chain joins TRBV7-3 and TRBJ2-3; 9 bases are shared with TRBD2. CDR1 and CDR2 (germline): SGHTA, FQGTGA. The CDR3 runs to 15 residues. The ends lost 4 bases at V and 3 bases at J; junction bases unmatched: 5. CDR3 nucleotide sequence: TGTGCCAGCAGCTGGAGCGGGGGGCGGACAGATACGCAGTATTTT. Its protein product is CASSWSGGRTDTQYF.

There are many counts of this clonotype. CDR3 residues: CASSWDSMENTEAFF. The CDR3 DNA reads as TGCGCCAGCAGCTGGGATAGTATGGAGAACACTGAAGCTTTCTTT. J is TRBJ1-1 and V is TRBV5-1; no clear D. V dropped 3 bases and J dropped 1 base, with 13 bases sitting between them. Germline CDR1 SGHRS, CDR2 YFSETQ. This CDR3 comprises 15 residues. Combining the CDR3 with reference TRBV5-1 and TRBJ1-1 gives the whole variable domain KAGVTQTPRYLIKTRGQQVTLSCSPISGHRSVSWYQQTPGQGLQFLFEYFSETQRNKGNFPGRFSGRQFSNSRSEMNVSTLELGDSALYLCASSWDSMENTEAFFGQGTRLTVV.

At least ten counts were recorded for this clonotype. The gene calls are TRBV29-1 and TRBJ2-5; 7 nucleotides align to TRBD1. The V segment lost 4 bases and the J segment 3 bases; nucleotides outside the gene matches: 5. CDR1 and CDR2 from the germline V gene are SQVTM and ANQGSEA. The CDR3 totals 13 residues. The CDR3 nucleotides are TGCAGCGTTGTTGAAGGGACAGAAGAGACCCAGTACTTC. Translating it yields CSVVEGTEETQYF. Supplemented by reference TRBV29-1 and TRBJ2-5, the full variable domain reads SAVISQKPSRDICQRGTSLTIQCQVDSQVTMMFWYRQQPGQSLTLIATANQGSEATYESGFVIDKFPISRPNLTFSTLTVSNMSPEDSSIYLCSVVEGTEETQYFGPGTRLLVL.

The V gene is TRBV4-3, the J gene TRBJ2-2; maybe TRBD2 (5 bases). V gave up 0 bases and J gave up 3 bases, with 14 bases separating them. Looked up from germline, CDR1 is LGHNA and CDR2 is YSLEER. The CDR3 length is 17 residues. The chain's CDR3 is CASSQDPGGHYTGELFF. CDR3 bases: TGCGCCAGCAGCCAAGATCCTGGCGGGCATTACACCGGGGAGCTGTTTTTT.